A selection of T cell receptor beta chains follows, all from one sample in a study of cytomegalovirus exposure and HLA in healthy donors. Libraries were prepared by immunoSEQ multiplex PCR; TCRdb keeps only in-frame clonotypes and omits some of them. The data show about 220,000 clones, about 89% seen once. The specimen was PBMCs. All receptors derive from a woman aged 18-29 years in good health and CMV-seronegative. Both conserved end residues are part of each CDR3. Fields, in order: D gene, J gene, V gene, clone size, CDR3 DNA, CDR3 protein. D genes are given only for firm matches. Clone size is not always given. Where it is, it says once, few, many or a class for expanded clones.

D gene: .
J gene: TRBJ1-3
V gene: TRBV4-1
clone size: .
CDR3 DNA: TGCGCCAGCAGCCAAGAGCAGGTATCATCTGGAAACACCATATATTTT
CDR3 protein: CASSQEQVSSGNTIYF

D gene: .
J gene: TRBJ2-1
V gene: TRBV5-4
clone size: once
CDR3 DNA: TGTGCCAGCAGCCCCTATATGCAGCGGGACAATGAGCAGTTCTTC
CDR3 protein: CASSPYMQRDNEQFF

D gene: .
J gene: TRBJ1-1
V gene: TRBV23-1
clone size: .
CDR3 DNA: TGCGCCGTCATGAACACTGAAGCTTTCTTT
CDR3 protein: CAVMNTEAFF

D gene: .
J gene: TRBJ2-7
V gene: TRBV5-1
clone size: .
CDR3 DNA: TGCGCCAGCAGCTTGATCGCGGGGGCTGTCGACGAGCAGTACTTC
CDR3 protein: CASSLIAGAVDEQYF

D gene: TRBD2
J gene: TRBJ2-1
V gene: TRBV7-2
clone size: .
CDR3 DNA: TGTGCCAGCAGCTTATTGGGCGGGAGCCCCTACAATGAGCAGTTCTTC
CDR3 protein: CASSLLGGSPYNEQFF

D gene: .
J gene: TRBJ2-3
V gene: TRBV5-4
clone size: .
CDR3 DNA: TGTGCCAGCAGCTTTACTCCGGGGGAAGGAGATACGCAGTATTTT
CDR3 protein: CASSFTPGEGDTQYF

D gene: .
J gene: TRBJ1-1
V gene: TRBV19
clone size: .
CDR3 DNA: TGTGCCAGTAGTATGTGGGGCATGAACACTGAAGCTTTCTTT
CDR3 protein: CASSMWGMNTEAFF

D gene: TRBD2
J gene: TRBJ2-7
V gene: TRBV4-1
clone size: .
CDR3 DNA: TGCGCCAGCAGCCAAGATGAACTAGCGGGAACCTACGAGCAGTACTTC
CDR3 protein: CASSQDELAGTYEQYF

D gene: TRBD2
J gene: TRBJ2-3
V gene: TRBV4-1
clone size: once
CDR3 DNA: TGCGCCAGCAGCCAAGAAGGGGGGGCTAGCGGGAGGGCGGATAGCACAGATACGCAGTATTTT
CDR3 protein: CASSQEGGASGRADSTDTQYF

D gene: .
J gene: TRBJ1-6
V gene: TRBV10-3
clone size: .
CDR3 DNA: TGTGCCATCAGTGAGCCTTCTCGGAGGGCCGATAATTCACCCCTCCACTTT
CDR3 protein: CAISEPSRRADNSPLHF

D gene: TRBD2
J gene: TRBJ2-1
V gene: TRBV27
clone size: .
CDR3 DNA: TGTGCCAGCAGTCCCCGGCTAGCGGGAGGGCACAATGAGCAGTTCTTC
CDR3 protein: CASSPRLAGGHNEQFF

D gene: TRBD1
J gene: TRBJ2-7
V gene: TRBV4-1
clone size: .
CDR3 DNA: TGCGCCAGCAGCCAAGGTCAGGGGGTGCAGGGAGAGCAGTACTTC
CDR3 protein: CASSQGQGVQGEQYF

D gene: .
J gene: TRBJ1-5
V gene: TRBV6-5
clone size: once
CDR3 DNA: TGTGCCAGCAGCCCGGGATTTGGAGTAGAGGAGCCCCAGCATTTT
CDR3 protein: CASSPGFGVEEPQHF

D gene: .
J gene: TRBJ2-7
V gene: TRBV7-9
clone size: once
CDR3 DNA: TGTGCCAGCAGCTCCGGGTCCTCCTACGAGCAGTACTTC
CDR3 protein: CASSSGSSYEQYF

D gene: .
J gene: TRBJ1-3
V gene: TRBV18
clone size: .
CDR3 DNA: TGTGCCAGCTCTCCTGGAGGGACTGGAAACACCATATATTTT
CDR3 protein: CASSPGGTGNTIYF

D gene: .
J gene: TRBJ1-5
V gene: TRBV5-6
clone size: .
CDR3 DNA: TGTGCCAGCAGCTTGGCCCCGGGTTTCGGTCAGCCCCAGCATTTT
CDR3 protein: CASSLAPGFGQPQHF

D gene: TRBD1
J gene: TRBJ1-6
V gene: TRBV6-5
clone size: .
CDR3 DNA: TGTGCCAGCAGTGGGACAGACCCGGGACCCCTCCACTTT
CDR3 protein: CASSGTDPGPLHF

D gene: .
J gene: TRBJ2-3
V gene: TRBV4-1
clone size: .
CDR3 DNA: TGCGCCAGCGGACCGGGACAAGGGAGCACAGATACGCAGTATTTT
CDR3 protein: CASGPGQGSTDTQYF

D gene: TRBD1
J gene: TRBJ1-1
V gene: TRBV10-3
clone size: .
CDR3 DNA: TGTGCCATCAGGCCGGACAGGGCGAACACTGAAGCTTTCTTT
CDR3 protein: CAIRPDRANTEAFF

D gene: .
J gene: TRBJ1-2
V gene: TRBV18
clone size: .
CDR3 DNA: TGTGCCAGCTCACCCAAACAGCTTTCTATCCCGGGCTACACCTTC
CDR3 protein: CASSPKQLSIPGYTF

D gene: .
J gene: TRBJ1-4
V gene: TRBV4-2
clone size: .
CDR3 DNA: TGTGCCAGCAGCCAAGCCGACAGCGGGTATGAAAAACTGTTTTTT
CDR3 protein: CASSQADSGYEKLFF

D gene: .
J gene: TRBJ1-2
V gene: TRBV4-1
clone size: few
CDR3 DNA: TGCGCCAGCAGCCAAACAGGGATCTATGGCTACACCTTC
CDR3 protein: CASSQTGIYGYTF

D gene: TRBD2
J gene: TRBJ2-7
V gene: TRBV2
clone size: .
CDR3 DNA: TGTGCCACCTCTAGCGGGTCCTACGAGCAGTACTTC
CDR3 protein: CATSSGSYEQYF

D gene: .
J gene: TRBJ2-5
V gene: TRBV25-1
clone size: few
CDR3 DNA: TGTGCCAGCAGTGAGGCAGGCCAAGAGACCCAGTACTTC
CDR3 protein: CASSEAGQETQYF

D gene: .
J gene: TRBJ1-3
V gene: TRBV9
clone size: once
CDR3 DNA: TGTGCCAGCAGCATAACTCACTCTGGAAACACCATATATTTT
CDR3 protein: CASSITHSGNTIYF

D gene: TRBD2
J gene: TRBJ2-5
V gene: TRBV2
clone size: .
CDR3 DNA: TGTGCCAGCAGTGAAGGGACTAGCGGGAGGAATGTGGGAGAGACCCAGTACTTC
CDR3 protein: CASSEGTSGRNVGETQYF

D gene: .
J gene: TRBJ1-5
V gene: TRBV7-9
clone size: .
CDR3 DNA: TGTGCCAGCAGCTTAGGGGAGCAAGGCAATCAGCCCCAGCATTTT
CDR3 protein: CASSLGEQGNQPQHF

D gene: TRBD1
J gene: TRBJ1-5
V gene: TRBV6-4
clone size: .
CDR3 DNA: TGTGCCAGCAGTGCACCTAGGGGGCTGAGCAATCAGCCCCAGCATTTT
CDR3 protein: CASSAPRGLSNQPQHF

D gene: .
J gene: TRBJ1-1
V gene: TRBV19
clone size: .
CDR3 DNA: TGTGCCAGTAGTATAGCAGGGGCGAACACTGAAGCTTTCTTT
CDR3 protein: CASSIAGANTEAFF

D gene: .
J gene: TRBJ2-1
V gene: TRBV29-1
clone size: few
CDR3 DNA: TGCAGCGTTGGTACAGACACAAACAATGAGCAGTTCTTC
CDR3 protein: CSVGTDTNNEQFF

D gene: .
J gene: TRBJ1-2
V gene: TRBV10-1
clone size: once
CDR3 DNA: TGCGCCAGCAGTGCCCAGGGTGGGTATGGCTACACCTTC
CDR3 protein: CASSAQGGYGYTF

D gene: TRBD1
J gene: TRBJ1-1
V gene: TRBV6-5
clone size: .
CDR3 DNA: TGTGCCAGCAGGACAGGGCTTGGGACTGAAGCTTTCTTT
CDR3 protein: CASRTGLGTEAFF

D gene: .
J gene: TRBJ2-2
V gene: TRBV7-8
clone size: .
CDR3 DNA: TGTGCCAGCAGCTTAGGCGCCACCCCGTCCGGGGAGCTGTTTTTT
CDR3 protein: CASSLGATPSGELFF

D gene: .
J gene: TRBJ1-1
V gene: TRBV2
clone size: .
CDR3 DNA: TGTGCCAGCAGTTTACGTGACGACGGGGAAACTATGAACACTGAAGCTTTCTTT
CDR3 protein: CASSLRDDGETMNTEAFF

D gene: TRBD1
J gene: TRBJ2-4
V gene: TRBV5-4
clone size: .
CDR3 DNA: TGTGCCAGCAGCTTCGGACAGGGGGTGGCCAAAAACATTCAGTACTTC
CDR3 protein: CASSFGQGVAKNIQYF

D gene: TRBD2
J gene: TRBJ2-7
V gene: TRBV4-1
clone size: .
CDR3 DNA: TGCGCCAGCAGCCAGCCCGGTCTAGCGGGAGGGCCTCTCGCTGTCGAGCAGTACTTC
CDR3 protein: CASSQPGLAGGPLAVEQYF

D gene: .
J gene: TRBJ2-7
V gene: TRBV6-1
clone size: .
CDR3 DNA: TGTGCCAGCAGTGACATGGGAGCGGATCCCTTCTACGAGCAGTACTTC
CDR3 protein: CASSDMGADPFYEQYF

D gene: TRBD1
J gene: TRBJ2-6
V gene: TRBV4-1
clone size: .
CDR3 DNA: TGCGCCAGCAGCCAAGTGGGACAGGGCCGCTCTGGGGCCAACGTCCTGACTTTC
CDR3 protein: CASSQVGQGRSGANVLTF

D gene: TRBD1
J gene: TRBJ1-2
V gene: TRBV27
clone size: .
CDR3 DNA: TGTGCCAGCAGTCCCGCCGGGACAGAGGGGAATGGCTACACCTTC
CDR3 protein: CASSPAGTEGNGYTF

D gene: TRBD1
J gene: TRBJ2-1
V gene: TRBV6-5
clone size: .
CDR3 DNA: TGTGCCAGCAGCTTGGACAGGGGGCTCTACAATGAGCAGTTCTTC
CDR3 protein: CASSLDRGLYNEQFF

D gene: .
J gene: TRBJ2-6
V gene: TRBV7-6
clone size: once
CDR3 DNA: TGTGCCAGCAGGCCCACAAACTCTGGGGCCAACGTCCTGACTTTC
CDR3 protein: CASRPTNSGANVLTF

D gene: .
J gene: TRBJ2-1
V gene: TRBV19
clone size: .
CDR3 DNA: TGTGCCAGTAGTATTGGTCGGCTAGCGAGTTTGAATGAGCAGTTCTTC
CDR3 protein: CASSIGRLASLNEQFF

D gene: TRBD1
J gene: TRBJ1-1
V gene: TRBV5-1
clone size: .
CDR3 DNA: TGCGCCAGCGGCCAGGGGGAAAACACTGAAGCTTTCTTT
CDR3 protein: CASGQGENTEAFF

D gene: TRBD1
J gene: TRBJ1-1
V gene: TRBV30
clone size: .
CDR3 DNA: TGTGCCTGGAGTCCCTGGACAGGGGAGGCGGCTTTCTTT
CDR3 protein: CAWSPWTGEAAFF

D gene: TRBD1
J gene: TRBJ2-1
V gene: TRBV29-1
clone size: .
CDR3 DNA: TGCAGCGTTGAAGACTGGGGACAGGGCATCTACAATGAGCAGTTCTTC
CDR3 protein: CSVEDWGQGIYNEQFF

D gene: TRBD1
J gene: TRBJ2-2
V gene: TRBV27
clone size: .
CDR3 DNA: TGTGCCAGCAGTTTTGGACAGGGCCCGACCGGGGAGCTGTTTTTT
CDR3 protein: CASSFGQGPTGELFF

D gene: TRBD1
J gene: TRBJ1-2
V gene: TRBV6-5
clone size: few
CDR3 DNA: TGTGCCAGCAGTTACTCGACAGGGGGCGGTGGCTACACCTTC
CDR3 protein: CASSYSTGGGGYTF

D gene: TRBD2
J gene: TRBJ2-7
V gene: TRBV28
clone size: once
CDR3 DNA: TGTGCCAGCAGACATGGACTAGCGGGAGTGGGACGGCGGGACGAGCAGTACTTC
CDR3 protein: CASRHGLAGVGRRDEQYF

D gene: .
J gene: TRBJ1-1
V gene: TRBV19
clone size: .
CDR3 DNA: TGTGCCAGTAGCGACAGTTTGAACACTGAAGCTTTCTTT
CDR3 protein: CASSDSLNTEAFF

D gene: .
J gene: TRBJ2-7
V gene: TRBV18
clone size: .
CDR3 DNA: TGTGCCAGCTCACCCACCGGGGGCTACGAGCAGTACTTC
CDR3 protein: CASSPTGGYEQYF

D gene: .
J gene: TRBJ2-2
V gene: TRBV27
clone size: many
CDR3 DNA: TGTGCCAGCAGTCAAGGGAGAGGTAGCGGGGAGCTGTTTTTT
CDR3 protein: CASSQGRGSGELFF

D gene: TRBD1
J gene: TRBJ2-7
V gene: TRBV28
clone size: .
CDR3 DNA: TGTGCCAGCACCCCGGCGGGACAGGGGCGGTACGAGCAGTACTTC
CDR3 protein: CASTPAGQGRYEQYF

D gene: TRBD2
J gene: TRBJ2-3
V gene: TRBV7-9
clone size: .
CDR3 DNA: TGTGCCAGCAGCTTATCGCTAGCGGGAGAAACAGATACGCAGTATTTT
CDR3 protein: CASSLSLAGETDTQYF

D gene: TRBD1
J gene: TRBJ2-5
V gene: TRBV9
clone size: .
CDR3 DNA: TGTGCCAGCAGCGTAGGTCGAGGTCATGGACAGGCACAAGAGACCCAGTACTTC
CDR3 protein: CASSVGRGHGQAQETQYF

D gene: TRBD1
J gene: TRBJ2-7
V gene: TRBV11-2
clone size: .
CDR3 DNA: TGTGCCAGCAGCTTAGTCATGGGACAGGGGTCCTACGAGCAGTACTTC
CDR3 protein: CASSLVMGQGSYEQYF

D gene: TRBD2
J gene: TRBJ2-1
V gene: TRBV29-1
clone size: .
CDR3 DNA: TGCAGCGTTGAGGCGGTACTAGCGGGAGCACACCACTCCTACAATGAGCAGTTCTTC
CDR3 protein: CSVEAVLAGAHHSYNEQFF

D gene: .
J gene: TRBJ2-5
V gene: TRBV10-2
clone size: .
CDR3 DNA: TGCGCCAGCAGCGCTGACTTACAAGAGACCCAGTACTTC
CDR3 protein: CASSADLQETQYF

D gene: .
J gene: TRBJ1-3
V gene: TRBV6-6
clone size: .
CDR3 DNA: TGTGCCAGCAGTTACTCGACAGGTGCGGGAAACACCATATATTTT
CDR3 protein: CASSYSTGAGNTIYF

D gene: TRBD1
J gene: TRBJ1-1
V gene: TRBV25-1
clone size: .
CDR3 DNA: TGTGCCAGCAGGGGACAGGGGATGAACACTGAAGCTTTCTTT
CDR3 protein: CASRGQGMNTEAFF

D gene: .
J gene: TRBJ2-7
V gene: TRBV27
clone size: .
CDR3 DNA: TGTGCCAGCAGTTTACCCGGGGTCGAGCAGTACTTC
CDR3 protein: CASSLPGVEQYF